These T cell receptor beta chains were read from a single sample in a study of T cell changes during pregnancy in multiple sclerosis. Sequencing used immunoSEQ multiplex PCR; TCRdb keeps in-frame clones, though not all of them. The sample lists around 60,000 clones, about nine tenths seen once, with less than 3% in the top ten. The material sequenced was peripheral blood, taken in the second trimester of pregnancy. These receptors were obtained from a female donor in good health, enrolled as a control in a pregnancy study. Both conserved end residues are part of each CDR3. Each record gives: V gene, J gene, D gene, clone size, CDR3 protein, CDR3 DNA. A D gene is named only where the DNA matches it firmly. Only some rows state a clone size, as once, few, many or a class for expanded clones.

v_call: TRBV4-1
j_call: TRBJ1-1
d_call: -
clone_size: once
cdr3_aa: CASSQDGLLTEAFF
cdr3_nt: TGCGCCAGCAGCCAGGATGGGCTACTTACTGAAGCTTTCTTT

v_call: TRBV9
j_call: TRBJ2-3
d_call: -
clone_size: -
cdr3_aa: CASSVTETDTQYF
cdr3_nt: TGTGCCAGCAGCGTTACAGAAACAGATACGCAGTATTTT

v_call: TRBV4-2
j_call: TRBJ1-6
d_call: -
clone_size: -
cdr3_aa: CASSGNSPLHF
cdr3_nt: TGTGCCAGTTCAGGGAATTCACCCCTCCACTTT

v_call: TRBV5-5
j_call: TRBJ2-5
d_call: TRBD2
clone_size: -
cdr3_aa: CASSLGLALGETQYF
cdr3_nt: TGTGCCAGCAGCTTGGGACTAGCATTGGGAGAGACCCAGTACTTC

v_call: TRBV28
j_call: TRBJ1-2
d_call: TRBD1
clone_size: few
cdr3_aa: CASHPGDRDYGYTF
cdr3_nt: TGTGCCAGCCACCCCGGTGACAGGGACTATGGCTACACCTTC

v_call: TRBV5-4
j_call: TRBJ1-1
d_call: -
clone_size: once
cdr3_aa: CASSLIGVDLAEAFF
cdr3_nt: TGTGCCAGCAGCTTAATCGGGGTAGATTTGGCTGAAGCTTTCTTT

v_call: TRBV5-1
j_call: TRBJ2-7
d_call: TRBD1
clone_size: -
cdr3_aa: CASSLAGTGAYEQYF
cdr3_nt: TGCGCCAGCAGCTTGGCCGGGACAGGTGCGTACGAGCAGTACTTC

v_call: TRBV7-9
j_call: TRBJ2-7
d_call: TRBD1
clone_size: once
cdr3_aa: CASSSGQGLYEQYF
cdr3_nt: TGTGCCAGCAGCTCGGGACAGGGGCTCTACGAGCAGTACTTC

v_call: TRBV2
j_call: TRBJ1-1
d_call: -
clone_size: once
cdr3_aa: CASRGEGWVTEAFF
cdr3_nt: TGTGCCAGCCGGGGTGAAGGGTGGGTCACTGAAGCTTTCTTT

v_call: TRBV5-1
j_call: TRBJ2-1
d_call: TRBD2
clone_size: -
cdr3_aa: CASSLGSGMSFF
cdr3_nt: TGCGCCAGCAGCTTAGGGAGCGGGATGTCTTTCTTC

v_call: TRBV14
j_call: TRBJ2-7
d_call: TRBD2
clone_size: -
cdr3_aa: CASSQLAGVGEQYF
cdr3_nt: TGTGCCAGCAGCCAACTAGCGGGAGTGGGGGAGCAGTACTTC

v_call: TRBV6-6
j_call: TRBJ2-7
d_call: -
clone_size: -
cdr3_aa: CASSSRNEQYF
cdr3_nt: TGTGCCAGCAGTTCTCGTAACGAGCAGTACTTC

v_call: TRBV27
j_call: TRBJ2-7
d_call: TRBD1
clone_size: -
cdr3_aa: CASSFEGQGDEQYF
cdr3_nt: TGTGCCAGCAGTTTTGAGGGACAGGGCGATGAGCAGTACTTC

v_call: TRBV10-2
j_call: TRBJ2-3
d_call: TRBD1
clone_size: -
cdr3_aa: CASSVVKTRQGVPTDTQYF
cdr3_nt: TGCGCCAGCAGCGTGGTTAAGACCAGACAGGGCGTTCCCACAGATACGCAGTATTTT

v_call: TRBV4-2
j_call: TRBJ2-1
d_call: TRBD2
clone_size: -
cdr3_aa: CASSRRTSEKGEQFF
cdr3_nt: TGTGCCAGCAGCCGCAGGACTAGCGAAAAGGGGGAGCAGTTCTTC

v_call: TRBV7-2
j_call: TRBJ2-2
d_call: TRBD2
clone_size: many
cdr3_aa: CASSLSLAGDGIGELFF
cdr3_nt: TGTGCCAGCAGCTTGTCACTAGCGGGAGACGGTATCGGGGAGCTGTTTTTT

v_call: TRBV25-1
j_call: TRBJ2-1
d_call: TRBD2
clone_size: -
cdr3_aa: CASSRLAETYNEQFF
cdr3_nt: TGTGCCAGCAGCAGGCTAGCGGAGACCTACAATGAGCAGTTCTTC

v_call: TRBV5-6
j_call: TRBJ2-1
d_call: TRBD2
clone_size: -
cdr3_aa: CASSSHPGTSGSYNEQFF
cdr3_nt: TGTGCCAGCAGCTCTCACCCCGGGACTAGCGGGAGCTACAATGAGCAGTTCTTC

v_call: TRBV6-1
j_call: TRBJ2-5
d_call: -
clone_size: -
cdr3_aa: CASSETAGTPQETQYF
cdr3_nt: TGTGCCAGCAGTGAAACGGCAGGCACCCCACAAGAGACCCAGTACTTC

v_call: TRBV25-1
j_call: TRBJ2-7
d_call: TRBD1
clone_size: -
cdr3_aa: CASSLRDRDYEQYF
cdr3_nt: TGTGCCAGCAGTCTCCGGGACAGAGACTACGAGCAGTACTTC

v_call: TRBV12-5
j_call: TRBJ2-1
d_call: TRBD1
clone_size: -
cdr3_aa: CASGDRDEDEQFF
cdr3_nt: TGTGCTAGCGGGGACAGGGATGAGGATGAGCAGTTCTTC

v_call: TRBV27
j_call: TRBJ2-7
d_call: TRBD2
clone_size: -
cdr3_aa: CASRPGLGFYEQYF
cdr3_nt: TGTGCCAGCAGACCGGGACTAGGTTTTTACGAGCAGTACTTC